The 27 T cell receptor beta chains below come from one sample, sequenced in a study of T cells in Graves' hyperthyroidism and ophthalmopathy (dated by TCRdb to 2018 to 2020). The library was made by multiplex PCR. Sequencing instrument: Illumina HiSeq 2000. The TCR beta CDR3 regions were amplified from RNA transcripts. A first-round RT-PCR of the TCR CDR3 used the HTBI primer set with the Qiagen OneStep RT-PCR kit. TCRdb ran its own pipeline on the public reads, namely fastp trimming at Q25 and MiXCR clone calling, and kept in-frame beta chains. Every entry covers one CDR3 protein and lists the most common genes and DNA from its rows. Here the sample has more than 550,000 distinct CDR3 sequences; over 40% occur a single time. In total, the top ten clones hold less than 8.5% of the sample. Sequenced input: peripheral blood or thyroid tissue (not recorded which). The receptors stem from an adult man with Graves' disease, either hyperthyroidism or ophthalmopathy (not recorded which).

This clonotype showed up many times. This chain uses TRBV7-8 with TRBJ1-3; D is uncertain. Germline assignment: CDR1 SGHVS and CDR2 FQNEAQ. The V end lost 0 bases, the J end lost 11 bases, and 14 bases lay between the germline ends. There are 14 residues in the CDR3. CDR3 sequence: CASSLAITDNAIYF. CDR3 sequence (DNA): TGTGCCAGCAGCTTAGCTATTACAGACAATGCCATATATTTT.

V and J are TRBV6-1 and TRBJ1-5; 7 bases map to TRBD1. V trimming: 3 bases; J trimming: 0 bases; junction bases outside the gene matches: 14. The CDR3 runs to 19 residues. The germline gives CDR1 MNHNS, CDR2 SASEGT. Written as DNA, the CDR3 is TGTGCCAGCAGTGATGCCCCCGGGACAGAACGTTATAGCAATCAGCCCCAGCATTTT. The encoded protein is CASSDAPGTERYSNQPQHF.

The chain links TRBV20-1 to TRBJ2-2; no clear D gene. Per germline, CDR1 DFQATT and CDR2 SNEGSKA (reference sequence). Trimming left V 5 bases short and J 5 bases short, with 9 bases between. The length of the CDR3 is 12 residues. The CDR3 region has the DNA TGCAGTGCTTACGAAAGAACCGGGGAGCTGTTTTTT. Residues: CSAYERTGELFF.

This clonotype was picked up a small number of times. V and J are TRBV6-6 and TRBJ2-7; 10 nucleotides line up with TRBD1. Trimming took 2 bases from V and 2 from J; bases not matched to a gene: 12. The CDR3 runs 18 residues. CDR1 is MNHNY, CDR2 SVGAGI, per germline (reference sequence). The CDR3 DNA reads TGTGCCAGCAGTTACGGGCAGGGACAGGGGCCGCCTCCCTACGAGCAGTACTTC. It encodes CASSYGQGQGPPPYEQYF.

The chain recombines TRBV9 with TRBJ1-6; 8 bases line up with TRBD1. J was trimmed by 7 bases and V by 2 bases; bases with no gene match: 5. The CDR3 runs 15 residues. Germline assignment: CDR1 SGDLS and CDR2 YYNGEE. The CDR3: CASSVSGDRNSPLHF. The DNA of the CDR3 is TGTGCCAGCAGCGTTTCAGGGGACAGGAATTCACCCCTCCACTTT.

The CDR3 DNA sequence: TGTGCCAGCAGAAACGGGGAAGAGACCCAGTACTTC. Translating it yields CASRNGEETQYF. The chain is built from TRBV7-8 and TRBJ2-5; D may be TRBD2 (5 bases). V lost 6 bases, J lost 3 bases, and 8 bases lay in between. CDR1 is SGHVS and CDR2 is FQNEAQ in the germline V gene. The CDR3 runs to 12 residues.

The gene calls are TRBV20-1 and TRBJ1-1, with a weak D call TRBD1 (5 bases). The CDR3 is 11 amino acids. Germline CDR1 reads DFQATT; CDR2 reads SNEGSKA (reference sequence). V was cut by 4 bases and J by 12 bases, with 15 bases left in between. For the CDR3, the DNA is TGCAGTGCTAACCGGGACCCAGAAACTTTCTTT. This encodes CSANRDPETFF.

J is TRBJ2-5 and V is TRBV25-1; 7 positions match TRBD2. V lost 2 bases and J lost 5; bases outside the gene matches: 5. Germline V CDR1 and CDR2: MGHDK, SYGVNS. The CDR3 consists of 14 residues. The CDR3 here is CASSEPGGGETQYF. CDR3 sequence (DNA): TGTGCCAGCAGTGAACCGGGAGGAGGGGAGACCCAGTACTTC.

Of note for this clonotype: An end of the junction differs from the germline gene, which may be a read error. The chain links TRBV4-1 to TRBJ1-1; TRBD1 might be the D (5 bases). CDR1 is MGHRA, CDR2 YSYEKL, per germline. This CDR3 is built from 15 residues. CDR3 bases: TGTGCCAGCAGCCAAGTGGGGGAGTTAGGTGGTGAAACTTTCTTT. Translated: CASSQVGELGGETFF.

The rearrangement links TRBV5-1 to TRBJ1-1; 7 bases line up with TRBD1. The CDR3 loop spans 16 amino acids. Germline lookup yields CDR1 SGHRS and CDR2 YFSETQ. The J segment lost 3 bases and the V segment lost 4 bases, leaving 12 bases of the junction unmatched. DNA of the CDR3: TGCGCCAGCAGCGCAAGGACAGGTTTAAAGGACACTGAAGCTTTCTTT. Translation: CASSARTGLKDTEAFF. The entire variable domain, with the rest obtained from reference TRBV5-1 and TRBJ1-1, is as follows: KAGVTQTPRYLIKTRGQQVTLSCSPISGHRSVSWYQQTPGQGLQFLFEYFSETQRNKGNFPGRFSGRQFSNSRSEMNVSTLELGDSALYLCASSARTGLKDTEAFFGQGTRLTVV.

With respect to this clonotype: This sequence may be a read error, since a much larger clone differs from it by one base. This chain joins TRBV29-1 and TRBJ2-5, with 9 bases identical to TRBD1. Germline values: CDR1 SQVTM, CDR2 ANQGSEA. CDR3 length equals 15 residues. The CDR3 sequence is CSVERGTGLRETRYF. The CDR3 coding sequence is TGCAGCGTTGAACGAGGGACAGGGCTACGGGAGACCCGGTACTTC. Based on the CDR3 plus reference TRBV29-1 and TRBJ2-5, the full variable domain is SAVISQKPSRDICQRGTSLTIQCQVDSQVTMMFWYRQQPGQSLTLIATANQGSEATYESGFVIDKFPISRPNLTFSTLTVSNMSPEDSSIYLCSVERGTGLRETRYFGPGTRLLVL.

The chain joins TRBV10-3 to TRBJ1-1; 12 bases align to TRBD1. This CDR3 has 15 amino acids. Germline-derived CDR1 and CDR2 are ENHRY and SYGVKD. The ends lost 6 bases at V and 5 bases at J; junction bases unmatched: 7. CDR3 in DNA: TGTGCCATCAGGACCGGGACAGGGGGCGAAACTGAAGCTTTCTTT. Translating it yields CAIRTGTGGETEAFF.

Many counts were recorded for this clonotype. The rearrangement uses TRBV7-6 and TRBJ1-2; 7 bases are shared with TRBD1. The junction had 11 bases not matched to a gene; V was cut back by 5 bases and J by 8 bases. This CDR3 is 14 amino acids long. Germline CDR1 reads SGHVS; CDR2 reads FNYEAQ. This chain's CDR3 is CASSQGTDGRGYTF. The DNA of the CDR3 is TGTGCCAGCAGCCAAGGGACAGATGGACGCGGCTACACCTTC.

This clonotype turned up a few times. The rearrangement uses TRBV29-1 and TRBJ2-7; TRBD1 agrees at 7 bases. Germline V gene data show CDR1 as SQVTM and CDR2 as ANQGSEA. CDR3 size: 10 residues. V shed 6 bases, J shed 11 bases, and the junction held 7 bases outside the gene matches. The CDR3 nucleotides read TGCAGCGTGGTGACAGGGTCAGAGTACTTC. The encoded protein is CSVVTGSEYF.

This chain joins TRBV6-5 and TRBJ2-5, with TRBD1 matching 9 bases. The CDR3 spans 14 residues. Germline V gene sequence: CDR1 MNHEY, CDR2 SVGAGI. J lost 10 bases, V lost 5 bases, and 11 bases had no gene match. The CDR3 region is CASSTRTGVVNQYF. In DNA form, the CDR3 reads TGTGCCAGCAGTACGAGGACAGGGGTAGTGAACCAGTACTTC.

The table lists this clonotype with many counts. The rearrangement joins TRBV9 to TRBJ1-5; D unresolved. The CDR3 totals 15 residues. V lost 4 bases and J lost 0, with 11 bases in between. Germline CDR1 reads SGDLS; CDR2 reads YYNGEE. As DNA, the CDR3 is TGTGCCAGCAGCCCTCTGGGTGATAGCAATCAGCCCCAGCATTTT. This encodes CASSPLGDSNQPQHF.

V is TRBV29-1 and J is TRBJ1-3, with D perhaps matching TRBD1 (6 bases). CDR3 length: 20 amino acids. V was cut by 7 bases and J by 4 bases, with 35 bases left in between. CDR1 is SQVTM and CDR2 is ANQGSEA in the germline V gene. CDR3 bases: TGCAGCGACAACCCCCTCTCACAGGGAACGGGAATCAGCCCCGGAAACACCATATATTTT. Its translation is CSDNPLSQGTGISPGNTIYF.

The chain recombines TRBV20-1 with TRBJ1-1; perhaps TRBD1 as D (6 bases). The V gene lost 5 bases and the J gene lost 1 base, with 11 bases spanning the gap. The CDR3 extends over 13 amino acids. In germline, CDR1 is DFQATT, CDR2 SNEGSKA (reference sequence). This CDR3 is CSAPTTGNTEAFF. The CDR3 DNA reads TGCAGTGCTCCAACGACAGGGAACACTGAAGCTTTCTTT.

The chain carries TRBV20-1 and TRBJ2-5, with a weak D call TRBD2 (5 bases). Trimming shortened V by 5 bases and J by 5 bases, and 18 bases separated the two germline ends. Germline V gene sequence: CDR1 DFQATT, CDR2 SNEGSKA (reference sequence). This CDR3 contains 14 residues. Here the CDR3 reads CSAGYPLRRETQYF. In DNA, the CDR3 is TGCAGTGCTGGCTATCCCCTAAGGAGGGAGACCCAGTACTTC.

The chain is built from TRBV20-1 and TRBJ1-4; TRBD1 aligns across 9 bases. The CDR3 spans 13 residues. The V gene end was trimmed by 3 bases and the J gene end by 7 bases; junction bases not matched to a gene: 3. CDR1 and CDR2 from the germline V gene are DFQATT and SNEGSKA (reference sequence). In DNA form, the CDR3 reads TGCAGTGCTAGGGGACAGGGTTTTGAAAAACTGTTTTTT. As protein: CSARGQGFEKLFF.

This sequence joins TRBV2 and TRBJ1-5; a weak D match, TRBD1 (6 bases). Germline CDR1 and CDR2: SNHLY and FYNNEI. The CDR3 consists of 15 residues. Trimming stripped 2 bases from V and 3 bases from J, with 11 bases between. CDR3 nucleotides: TGTGCCAGCAGTGAATTTTACAGGGCCAATCAGCCCCAGCATTTT. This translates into CASSEFYRANQPQHF.

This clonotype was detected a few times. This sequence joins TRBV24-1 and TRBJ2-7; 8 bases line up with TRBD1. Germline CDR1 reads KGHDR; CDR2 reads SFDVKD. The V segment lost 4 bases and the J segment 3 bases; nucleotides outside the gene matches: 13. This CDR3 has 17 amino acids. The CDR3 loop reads CATSDSPSGQGLYEQYF. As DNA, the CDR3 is TGTGCCACCAGTGACTCCCCCTCCGGACAGGGCCTCTACGAGCAGTACTTC.

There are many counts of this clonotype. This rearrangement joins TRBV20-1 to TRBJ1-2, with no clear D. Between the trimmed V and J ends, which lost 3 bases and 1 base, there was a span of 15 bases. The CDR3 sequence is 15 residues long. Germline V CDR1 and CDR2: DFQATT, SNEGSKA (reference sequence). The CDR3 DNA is TGCAGTGCTAGTTCGTGGCAGAGACTTAACTATGGCTACACCTTC. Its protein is CSASSWQRLNYGYTF.

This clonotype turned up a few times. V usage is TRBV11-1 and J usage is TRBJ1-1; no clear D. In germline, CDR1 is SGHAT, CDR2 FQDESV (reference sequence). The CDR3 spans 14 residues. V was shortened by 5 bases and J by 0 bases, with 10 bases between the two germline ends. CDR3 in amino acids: CASSKDLVNTEAFF. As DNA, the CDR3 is TGTGCCAGCAGCAAAGATTTAGTGAACACTGAAGCTTTCTTT.

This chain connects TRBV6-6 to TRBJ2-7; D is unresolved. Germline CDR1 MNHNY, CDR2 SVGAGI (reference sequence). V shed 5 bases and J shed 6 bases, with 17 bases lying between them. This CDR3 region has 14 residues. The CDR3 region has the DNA TGTGCCAGCAGTAACGACCTCCCCAAGGGCGAGCAGTACTTC. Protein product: CASSNDLPKGEQYF.

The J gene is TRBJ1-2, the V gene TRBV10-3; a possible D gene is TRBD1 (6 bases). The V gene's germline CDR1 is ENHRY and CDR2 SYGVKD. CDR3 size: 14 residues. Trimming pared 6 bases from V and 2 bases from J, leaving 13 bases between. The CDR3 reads CAISVGTRNYGYTF. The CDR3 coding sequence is TGTGCCATCAGCGTTGGGACACGAAACTATGGCTACACCTTC.

CDR3 protein: CSVPGTVNEKLFF. DNA for the CDR3: TGCAGCGTGCCCGGGACAGTTAATGAAAAACTGTTTTTT. This sequence joins TRBV29-1 and TRBJ1-4; 7 bases are a match to TRBD1. This CDR3 region has 13 residues. From germline, CDR1 is SQVTM and CDR2 ANQGSEA. The ends lost 6 bases at V and 4 bases at J; junction bases unmatched: 5. Filled out from reference TRBV29-1 and TRBJ1-4, the complete variable domain reads SAVISQKPSRDICQRGTSLTIQCQVDSQVTMMFWYRQQPGQSLTLIATANQGSEATYESGFVIDKFPISRPNLTFSTLTVSNMSPEDSSIYLCSVPGTVNEKLFFGSGTQLSVL.